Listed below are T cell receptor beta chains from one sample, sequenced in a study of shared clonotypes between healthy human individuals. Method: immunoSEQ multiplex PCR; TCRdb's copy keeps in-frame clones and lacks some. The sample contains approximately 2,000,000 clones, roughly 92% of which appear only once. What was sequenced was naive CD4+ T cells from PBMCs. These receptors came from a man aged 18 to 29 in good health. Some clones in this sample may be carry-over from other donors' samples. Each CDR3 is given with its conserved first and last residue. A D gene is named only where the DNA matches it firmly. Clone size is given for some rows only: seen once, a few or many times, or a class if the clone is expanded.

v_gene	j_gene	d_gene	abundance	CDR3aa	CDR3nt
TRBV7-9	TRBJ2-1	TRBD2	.	CASSLGGGGRVLNEQFF	TGTGCCAGCAGCTTAGGCGGTGGCGGGAGGGTGTTAAATGAGCAGTTCTTC
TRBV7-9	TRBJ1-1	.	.	CASSFTPGEAFF	TGTGCCAGCAGCTTCACCCCGGGTGAAGCTTTCTTT
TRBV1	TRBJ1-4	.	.	CTSRTGGTATNEKLFF	TGCACCAGCAGGACAGGGGGCACTGCAACTAATGAAAAACTGTTTTTT
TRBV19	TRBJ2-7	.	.	CASSIAIRSYEQYF	TGTGCCAGTAGTATCGCCATCCGCTCCTACGAGCAGTACTTC
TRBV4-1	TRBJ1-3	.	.	CASSQDPGARGGNTIYF	TGCGCCAGCAGCCAAGATCCGGGAGCTAGAGGTGGAAACACCATATATTTT
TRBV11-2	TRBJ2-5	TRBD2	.	CASSLSVSGRGQETQYF	TGTGCCAGCAGCTTAAGTGTTAGCGGGAGAGGGCAAGAGACCCAGTACTTC
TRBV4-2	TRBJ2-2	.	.	CASSPHTYRVLSTGELFF	TGTGCCAGCAGCCCCCATACCTACAGGGTCTTGAGCACCGGGGAGCTGTTTTTT
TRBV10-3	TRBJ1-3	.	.	CAVGQGNTIYF	TGTGCCGTCGGACAGGGAAACACCATATATTTT
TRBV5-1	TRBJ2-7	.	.	CASSKGAYEQYF	TGCGCCAGCAGCAAGGGGGCCTACGAGCAGTACTTC
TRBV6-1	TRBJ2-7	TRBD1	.	CASTRDRAYEQYF	TGTGCCAGCACTCGTGACAGGGCCTACGAGCAGTACTTC
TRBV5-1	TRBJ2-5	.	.	CASSLGVRDQETQYF	TGCGCCAGCAGCTTAGGGGTAAGGGATCAAGAGACCCAGTACTTC
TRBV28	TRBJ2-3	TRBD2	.	CASLSGRAASTDTQYF	TGTGCCAGCCTAAGCGGGAGGGCAGCTAGCACAGATACGCAGTATTTT
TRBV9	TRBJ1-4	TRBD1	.	CASSVTGGREKLFF	TGTGCCAGCAGCGTGACAGGGGGCCGGGAAAAACTGTTTTTT
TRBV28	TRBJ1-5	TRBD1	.	CASTITGGANGDQPQHF	TGTGCCAGCACAATCACAGGGGGCGCGAACGGGGATCAGCCCCAGCATTTT
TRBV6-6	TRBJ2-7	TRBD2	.	CASSPVAGGPNEQYF	TGTGCCAGCAGTCCCGTAGCGGGAGGGCCTAACGAGCAGTACTTC
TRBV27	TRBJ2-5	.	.	CASSLGSGGWETQYF	TGTGCCAGCAGTTTAGGTTCGGGGGGCTGGGAGACCCAGTACTTC
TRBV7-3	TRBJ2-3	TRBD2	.	CASSLTPAGGPVDTQYF	TGTGCCAGCAGCCTAACCCCAGCGGGAGGGCCAGTAGATACGCAGTATTTT
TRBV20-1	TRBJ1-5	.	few	CSAVGWEAQHF	TGCAGTGCTGTGGGATGGGAGGCCCAGCATTTT
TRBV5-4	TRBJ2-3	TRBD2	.	CASSLGGLAGGTDTQYF	TGTGCCAGCAGCTTGGGGGGGCTAGCGGGAGGCACAGATACGCAGTATTTT
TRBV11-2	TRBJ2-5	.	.	CASSSNGRRETQYF	TGTGCCAGCAGTTCTAATGGTAGACGAGAGACCCAGTACTTC
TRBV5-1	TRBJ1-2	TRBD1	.	CASSPGQGRRYGYTF	TGCGCCAGCAGCCCGGGACAGGGACGGCGCTATGGCTACACCTTC
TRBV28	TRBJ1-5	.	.	CASSFRGLGGNQPQHF	TGTGCCAGCAGTTTTCGGGGCCTTGGGGGCAATCAGCCCCAGCATTTT
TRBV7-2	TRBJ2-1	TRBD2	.	CASSSHGGAGVYNEQFF	TGTGCCAGCAGCTCTCATGGGGGAGCGGGAGTGTACAATGAGCAGTTCTTC
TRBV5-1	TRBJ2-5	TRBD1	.	CASSSQTGTEETQYF	TGCGCCAGCAGCTCCCAAACCGGGACAGAAGAGACCCAGTACTTC
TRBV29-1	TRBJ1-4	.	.	CSAVRATNEKLFF	TGCAGCGCCGTCAGGGCAACTAATGAAAAACTGTTTTTT
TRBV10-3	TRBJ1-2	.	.	CAIRTTANYGYTF	TGTGCCATCAGGACCACAGCCAACTATGGCTACACCTTC
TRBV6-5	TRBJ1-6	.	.	CASSYSVGDNSPLHF	TGTGCCAGCAGTTACTCGGTAGGGGATAATTCACCCCTCCACTTT
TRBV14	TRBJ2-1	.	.	CASSLGTQQFF	TGTGCCAGCAGCCTGGGGACTCAGCAGTTCTTC
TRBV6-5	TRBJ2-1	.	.	CASSHRQANEQFF	TGTGCCAGCAGCCATAGACAGGCCAATGAGCAGTTCTTC
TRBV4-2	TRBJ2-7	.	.	CASSKYGQIAYEQYF	TGTGCCAGCAGCAAGTACGGACAAATAGCCTACGAGCAGTACTTC
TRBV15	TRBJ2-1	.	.	CATSRRSGRNEQFF	TGTGCCACCAGCAGGAGATCAGGGCGGAATGAGCAGTTCTTC
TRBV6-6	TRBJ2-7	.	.	CASSLTRLTSYEQYF	TGTGCCAGCAGTTTGACTCGTTTAACCTCCTACGAGCAGTACTTC
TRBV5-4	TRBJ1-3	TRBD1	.	CASSSVGQGAGNTIYF	TGTGCCAGCTCTTCAGTAGGACAGGGAGCTGGAAACACCATATATTTT
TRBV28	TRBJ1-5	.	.	CASTELGVVSQPQHF	TGTGCCAGCACCGAACTGGGGGTCGTGAGTCAGCCCCAGCATTTT